This record covers a single TCR beta chain. CDR1 SNHLY and CDR2 FYNNEI come from the germline V gene. V gave up 2 bases and J gave up 4 bases, with 9 bases separating them. The CDR3 covers 15 residues. This sample was included in a study of shared clonotypes between healthy human individuals. Only in-frame clones appear in the TCRdb table, and some are missing; sequencing was by immunoSEQ multiplex PCR. Altogether millions of clones are present, approximately 94% being singletons, with the ten largest covering about 0.13%. The clonotype comes from a man aged 18-30 years in good health. The rearrangement links TRBV2 to TRBJ1-6, with D tentatively TRBD1 (6 bases). Sequencing input: naive CD4+ T cells sorted from blood. The subset is: CD45RA+ positively selected. This CDR3 is CASSEHQGYNSPLHF. CDR3 nucleotides: TGTGCCAGCAGTGAACACCAGGGGTATAATTCACCCCTCCACTTT.